A single sample gave rise to the 11 T cell receptor beta chains below, sequenced in a study of shared clonotypes between healthy human individuals. Measured with immunoSEQ multiplex PCR; TCRdb has only the in-frame clones, and not every one. Among 650,000 to 700,000 clones, less than 95% were seen once, and the ten largest hold 34%. The sample comprised memory CD8+ T cells from PBMCs. Subset meaning: CD45RO+ cells pooled with CCR7-negative TemRA cells. The origin of the receptors is a man aged 18 to 29 in good health. Some clones in this sample may be carry-over from other donors' samples.

The chain links TRBV27 to TRBJ2-3, with a weak D call TRBD2 (6 bases). Germline V gene data show CDR1 as MNHEY and CDR2 as SMNVEV (reference sequence). The length of the CDR3 is 15 residues. Trimming took off 0 bases at V and 5 bases at J, with 12 bases between the two ends. The CDR3 DNA follows: TGTGCCAGCAGTTTATCGGGGGGTCTCAGAGATACGCAGTATTTT. This sequence encodes CASSLSGGLRDTQYF.

This clone was seen more than once but under ten times. The CDR3 bases are TGTGCCAGCAGCTTAGTAGATGTGGTATCCGCGGGGTTCTTT. As protein: CASSLVDVVSAGFF. J is TRBJ1-1 and V is TRBV7-8, with D unclear. The CDR3 loop spans 14 amino acids. Germline V gives CDR1 SGHVS, CDR2 FQNEAQ. Trimming took off 1 base at V and 14 bases at J, with 20 bases between the two ends.

This clone was picked up many times. The chain joins TRBV4-3 to TRBJ1-2; D not resolved. The germline gives CDR1 LGHNA, CDR2 YSLEER. The CDR3 length is 16 residues. V was clipped by 1 base and J by 3 bases, with 15 bases between them. The CDR3 reads CASSQGLGRADYGYTF. The CDR3 nucleotides are TGCGCCAGCAGCCAAGGATTGGGGAGGGCTGACTATGGCTACACCTTC.

V gene TRBV19 combines with J gene TRBJ1-1; D gene unclear. The V gene's germline CDR1 is LNHDA and CDR2 SQIVND (reference sequence). CDR3 length: 11 residues. V gave up 7 bases and J gave up 2 bases, with 5 bases separating them. The CDR3 region is CASKQNTEAFF. The CDR3 DNA reads TGTGCCAGTAAACAAAACACTGAAGCTTTCTTT.

The chain is built from TRBV5-4 and TRBJ2-3; D uncertain. This CDR3 region has 11 residues. The germline V gene has CDR1 SGHNT and CDR2 YYREEE (reference sequence). Trimming removed 1 base at V and 6 bases at J, with 3 bases between. CDR3 region: CASSLYDTQYF. The CDR3 DNA reads as TGTGCCAGCAGCTTGTACGATACGCAGTATTTT.

The rearrangement joins TRBV9 to TRBJ2-7; 9 bases are shared with TRBD1. The V segment lost 0 bases and the J segment 5 bases; nucleotides outside the gene matches: 6. The CDR3 length is 15 residues. CDR1 and CDR2 (germline): SGDLS, YYNGEE. CDR3 loop: CASSVGGQGFHEQYF. In DNA form, the CDR3 reads TGTGCCAGCAGCGTAGGCGGACAGGGGTTCCACGAGCAGTACTTC.

The chain uses TRBV5-6 and TRBJ2-1; D might be TRBD2 (6 bases). CDR3 length equals 12 residues. V was cut by 4 bases and J by 9 bases, with 11 bases left in between. CDR1 SGHDT and CDR2 YYEEEE come from the germline V gene. CDR3 sequence: CASSVGLSEQFF. The CDR3 region has the DNA TGTGCCAGCAGCGTGGGACTGTCTGAGCAGTTCTTC.

J is TRBJ2-2 and V is TRBV27; 7 nucleotides agree with TRBD1. The CDR3 is made up of 14 amino acids. The V gene's germline CDR1 is MNHEY and CDR2 SMNVEV (reference sequence). Losses at the gene ends were 2 bases for V and 9 bases for J; bases not matched to a gene: 6. For the CDR3, the DNA is TGTGCCAGCAGTTTAAGACAGGGAAGTCGGGAGCTGTTTTTT. It codes for CASSLRQGSRELFF.

The genes are TRBV7-3 and TRBJ2-7; 11 bases fit TRBD2. The CDR3 consists of 14 residues. CDR1 and CDR2 (germline): SGHTA, FQGTGA. V lost 5 bases and J lost 4; bases outside the gene matches: 4. The CDR3 sequence is CASSLGLAVYEQYF. CDR3 DNA sequence: TGTGCCAGCAGCCTGGGACTAGCGGTATACGAGCAGTACTTC.

This clone was picked up one time. This rearrangement joins TRBV11-2 to TRBJ2-7, with 8 bases matching TRBD1. In germline, CDR1 is SGHAT, CDR2 FQNNGV. The CDR3 has 15 amino acids. V lost 4 bases to trimming and J lost 0 bases; unmatched junction nucleotides: 5. Here the CDR3 DNA reads TGTGCCAGCAGCTCGAGGACAGGGTACTCCTACGAGCAGTACTTC. Amino acids: CASSSRTGYSYEQYF.

Of note for this clone: Other DNA sequences of this sample code for an identical CDR3. The chain links TRBV27 to TRBJ1-1; D gene ambiguous. The ends were cut back, 1 base at V and 3 bases at J, with 6 bases in the middle. CDR1 is MNHEY, CDR2 SMNVEV, per germline (reference sequence). The CDR3 covers 13 residues. The CDR3 region has the DNA TGTGCCAGCAGTTTATATAGGGACACTGAAGCTTTCTTT. It translates to CASSLYRDTEAFF.